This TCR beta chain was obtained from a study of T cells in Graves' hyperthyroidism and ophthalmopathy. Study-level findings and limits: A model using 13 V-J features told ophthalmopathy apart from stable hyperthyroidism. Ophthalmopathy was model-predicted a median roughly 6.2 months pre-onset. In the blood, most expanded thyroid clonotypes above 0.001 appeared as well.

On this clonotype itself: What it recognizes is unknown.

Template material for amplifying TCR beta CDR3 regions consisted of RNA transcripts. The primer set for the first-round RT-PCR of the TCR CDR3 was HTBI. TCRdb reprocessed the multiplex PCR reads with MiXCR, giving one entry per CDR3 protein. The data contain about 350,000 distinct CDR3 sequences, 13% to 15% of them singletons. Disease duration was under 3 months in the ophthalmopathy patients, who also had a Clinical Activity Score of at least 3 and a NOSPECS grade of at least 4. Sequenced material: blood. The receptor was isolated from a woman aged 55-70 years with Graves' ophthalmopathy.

For the CDR3, the DNA is TGTGCCAGCACCTATCATACCCTCGGCTATAATTCACCCCTCCACTTT. This translates into CASTYHTLGYNSPLHF. The chain joins TRBV28 to TRBJ1-6; D is ambiguous. Germline V gene data show CDR1 as MDHEN and CDR2 as SYDVKM. The V end lost 7 bases, the J end lost 3 bases, and 16 bases lay between the germline ends. The CDR3 sequence is 16 residues long.